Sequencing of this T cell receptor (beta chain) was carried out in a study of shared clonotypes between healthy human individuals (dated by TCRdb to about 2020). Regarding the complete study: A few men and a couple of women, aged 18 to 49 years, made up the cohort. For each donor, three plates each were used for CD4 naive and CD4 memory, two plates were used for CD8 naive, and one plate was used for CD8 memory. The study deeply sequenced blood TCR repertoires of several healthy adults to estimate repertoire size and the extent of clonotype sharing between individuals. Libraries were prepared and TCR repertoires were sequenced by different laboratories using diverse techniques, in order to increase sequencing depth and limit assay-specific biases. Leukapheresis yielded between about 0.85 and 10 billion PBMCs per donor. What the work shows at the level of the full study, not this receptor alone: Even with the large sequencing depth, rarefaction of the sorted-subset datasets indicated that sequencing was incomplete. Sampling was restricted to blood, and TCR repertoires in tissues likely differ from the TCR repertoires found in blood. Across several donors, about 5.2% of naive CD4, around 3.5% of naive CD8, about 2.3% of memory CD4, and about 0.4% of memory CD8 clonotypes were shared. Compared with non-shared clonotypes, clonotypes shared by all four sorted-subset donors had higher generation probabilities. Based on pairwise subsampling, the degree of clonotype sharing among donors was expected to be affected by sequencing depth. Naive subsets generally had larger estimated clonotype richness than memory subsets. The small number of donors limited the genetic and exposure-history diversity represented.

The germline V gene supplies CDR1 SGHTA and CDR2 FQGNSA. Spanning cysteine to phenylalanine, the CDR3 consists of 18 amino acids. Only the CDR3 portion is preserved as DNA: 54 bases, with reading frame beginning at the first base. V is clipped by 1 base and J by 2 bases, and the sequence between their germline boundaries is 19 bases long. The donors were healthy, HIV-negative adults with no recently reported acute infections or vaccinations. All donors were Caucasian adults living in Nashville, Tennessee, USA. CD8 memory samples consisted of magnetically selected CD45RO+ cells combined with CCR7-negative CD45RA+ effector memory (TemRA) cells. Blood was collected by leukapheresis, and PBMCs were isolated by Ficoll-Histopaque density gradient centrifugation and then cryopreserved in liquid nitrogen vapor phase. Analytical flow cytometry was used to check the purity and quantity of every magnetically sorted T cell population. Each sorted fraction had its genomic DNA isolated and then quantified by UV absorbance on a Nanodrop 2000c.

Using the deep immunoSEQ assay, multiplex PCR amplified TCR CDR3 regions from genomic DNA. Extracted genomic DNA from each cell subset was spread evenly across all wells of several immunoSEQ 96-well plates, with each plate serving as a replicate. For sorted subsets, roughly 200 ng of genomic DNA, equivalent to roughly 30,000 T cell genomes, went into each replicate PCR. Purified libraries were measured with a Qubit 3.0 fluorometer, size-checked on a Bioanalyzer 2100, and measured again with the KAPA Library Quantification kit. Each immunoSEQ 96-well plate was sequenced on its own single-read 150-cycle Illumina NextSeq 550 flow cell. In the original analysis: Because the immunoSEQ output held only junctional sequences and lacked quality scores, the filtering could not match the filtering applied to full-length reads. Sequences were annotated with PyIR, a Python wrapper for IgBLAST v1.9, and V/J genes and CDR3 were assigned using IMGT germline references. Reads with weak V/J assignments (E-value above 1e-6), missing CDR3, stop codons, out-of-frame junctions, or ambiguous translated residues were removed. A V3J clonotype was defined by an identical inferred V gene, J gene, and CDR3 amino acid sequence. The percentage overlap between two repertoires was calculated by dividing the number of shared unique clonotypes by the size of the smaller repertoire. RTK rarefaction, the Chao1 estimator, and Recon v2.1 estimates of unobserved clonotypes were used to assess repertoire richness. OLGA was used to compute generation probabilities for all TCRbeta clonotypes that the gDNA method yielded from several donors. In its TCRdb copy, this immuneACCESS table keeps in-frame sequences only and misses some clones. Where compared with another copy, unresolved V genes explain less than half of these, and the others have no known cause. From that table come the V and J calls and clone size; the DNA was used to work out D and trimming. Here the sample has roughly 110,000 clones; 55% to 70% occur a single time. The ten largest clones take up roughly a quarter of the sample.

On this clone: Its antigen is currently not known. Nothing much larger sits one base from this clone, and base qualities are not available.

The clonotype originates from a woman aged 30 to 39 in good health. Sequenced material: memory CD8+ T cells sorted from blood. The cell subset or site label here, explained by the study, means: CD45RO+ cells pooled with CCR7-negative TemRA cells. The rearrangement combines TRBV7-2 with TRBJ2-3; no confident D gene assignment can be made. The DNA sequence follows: TGTGCCAGCAGCTTAGTCGGTGAGTGGGCGGAGACCACAGATACGCAGTATTTT. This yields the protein CASSLVGEWAETTDTQYF. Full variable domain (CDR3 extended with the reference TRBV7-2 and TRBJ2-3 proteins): GAGVSQSPSNKVTEKGKDVELRCDPISGHTALYWYRQSLGQGLEFLIYFQGNSAPDKSGLPSDRFSAERTGGSVSTLTIQRTQQEDSAVYLCASSLVGEWAETTDTQYFGPGTRLTVL.